This TCR beta chain was sequenced during a study of identical twins. Findings of the study overall: Within twin pairs, the out-of-frame alpha sequences they shared showed excess low generation probability. Cross-sectional statistical analysis was relied on for the conclusions, without the same donors being followed.

This clonotype was observed at least ten times. The antigen remains undetermined. One entry per CDR3 protein results from TCRdb running MiXCR on the 5' RACE reads. The sample has fewer than 250,000 distinct CDR3 sequences; around 10% are singletons. The V gene end was trimmed by 0 bases and the J gene end by 0 bases; junction bases not matched to a gene: 8. The CDR3 is 17 residues long. Germline-derived CDR1 and CDR2 are DFQATT and SNEGSKA (reference sequence). The sample consisted of memory (CD45RO+) T cells sorted from blood. The receptor's source is a young woman in good health. The chain uses TRBV20-1 and TRBJ2-7, with 10 nucleotides matching TRBD2. The CDR3 DNA is TGCAGTGCTAGAGATTCTTATAGCGGGAGGAGCTCCTACGAGCAGTACTTC. Translation gives CSARDSYSGRSSYEQYF.